The sequence of this T cell receptor beta chain was determined in a study of shared clonotypes between healthy human individuals. Looking at the study overall: The plates for each donor numbered three CD4 naive, three CD4 memory, two CD8 naive and one CD8 memory.

Data came from immunoSEQ multiplex PCR; TCRdb stores just in-frame clones and leaves some out. This sample has more than 1,200,000 clones, with 98% found just once. Notes on the study in general: Against clonotypes common to all four donors, non-shared ones had lower generation probabilities. Shared clonotypes: about 4.6% naive CD4, roughly 4% naive CD8, over 2% memory CD4, approximately 0.41% memory CD8.

The CDR3 contains 15 residues. V was clipped by 3 bases and J by 2 bases; unmatched bases: 2. Per the germline V gene, CDR1 is LNHDA and CDR2 is SQIVND (reference sequence). As regards this clone: Its antigen is currently unknown.

Sequencing was carried out using naive CD4+ T cells sorted from blood. Subset: CD45RA+ positively selected. This chain links TRBV19 with TRBJ2-7; 12 positions match TRBD2. The clonotype was recovered from a man aged 30 to 39 in good health. Here the CDR3 DNA reads TGTGCCAGTAGTATGAGGACTAGCGGGACCTACGAGCAGTACTTC. This encodes CASSMRTSGTYEQYF. The full variable domain, with the rest looked up from reference TRBV19 and TRBJ2-7, is DGGITQSPKYLFRKEGQNVTLSCEQNLNHDAMYWYRQDPGQGLRLIYYSQIVNDFQKGDIAEGYSVSREKKESFPLTVTSAQKNPTAFYLCASSMRTSGTYEQYFGPGTRLTVT.